This T cell receptor beta chain was obtained from a study of preoperative IRX-2 immunotherapy in early breast cancer. Treatment: preoperative locoregional IRX-2 cytokine immunotherapy. This phase Ib study tested locoregional IRX-2 cytokine immunotherapy given before surgery. Germline CDR1 reads MNHEY; CDR2 reads SMNVEV (reference sequence). The ends lost 3 bases at V and 3 bases at J; junction bases unmatched: 5. The CDR3 extends over 15 amino acids. The data were produced by immunoSEQ multiplex PCR, yet TCRdb's version contains in-frame clones alone and is incomplete. The sample records 43,000 or so clones, less than 95% being singletons. This clone was detected once.

The source is a human donor with breast cancer. The rearrangement uses TRBV27 and TRBJ1-2; 9 bases match TRBD1. The sample consisted of tumor tissue, taken after IRX-2 immunotherapy. The CDR3 sequence is CASSFRTGVDYGYTF. CDR3 in DNA: TGTGCCAGCAGTTTCAGGACAGGGGTTGACTATGGCTACACCTTC.